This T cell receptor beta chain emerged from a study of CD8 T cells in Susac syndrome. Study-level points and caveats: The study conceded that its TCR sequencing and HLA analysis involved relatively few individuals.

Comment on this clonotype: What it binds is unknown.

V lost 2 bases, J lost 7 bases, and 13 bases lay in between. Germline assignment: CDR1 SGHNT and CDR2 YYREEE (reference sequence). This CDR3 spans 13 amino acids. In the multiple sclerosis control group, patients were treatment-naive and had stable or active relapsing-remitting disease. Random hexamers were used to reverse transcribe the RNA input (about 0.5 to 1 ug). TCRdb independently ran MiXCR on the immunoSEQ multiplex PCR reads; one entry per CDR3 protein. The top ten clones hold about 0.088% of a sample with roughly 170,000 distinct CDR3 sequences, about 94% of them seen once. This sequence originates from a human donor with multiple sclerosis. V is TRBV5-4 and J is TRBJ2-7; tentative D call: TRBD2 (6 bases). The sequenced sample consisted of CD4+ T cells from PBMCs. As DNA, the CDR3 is TGTGCCAGCAGCTTTAGCGGTCTACGAGAGCAGTACTTC. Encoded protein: CASSFSGLREQYF. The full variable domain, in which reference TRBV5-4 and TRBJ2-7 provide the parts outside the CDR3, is ETGVTQSPTHLIKTRGQQVTLRCSSQSGHNTVSWYQQALGQGPQFIFQYYREEENGRGNFPPRFSGLQFPNYSSELNVNALELDDSALYLCASSFSGLREQYFGPGTRLTVT.